This is a list of T cell receptor beta chains from one sample in a study of T cell responses to AZD1222 COVID-19 vaccine. Assay: immunoSEQ multiplex PCR; the TCRdb copy retains only in-frame clones and omits some. The sample includes under 200,000 clones, around 95% of them seen just once. The sample here was peripheral blood, taken on day 0 of AZD1222 vaccination. These receptors all stem from an adult in good health. The CDR3 runs from the conserved cysteine through the conserved F or W. The D gene is left open where the match is weak. The size of a clone is reported for some rows only, either as once, few or many, or as a class for expanded clones.

D gene	clone size	V gene	J gene	CDR3 protein	CDR3 DNA
.	.	TRBV19	TRBJ2-7	CASSIGAASYEQYF	TGTGCCAGTAGTATAGGGGCCGCCTCCTACGAGCAGTACTTC
TRBD1	once	TRBV19	TRBJ2-4	CASSTYLTGVAKNIQYF	TGTGCCAGTAGTACCTACCTGACAGGGGTCGCCAAAAACATTCAGTACTTC
.	.	TRBV7-9	TRBJ1-5	CASSSGTGGNQPQHF	TGTGCCAGCAGTTCCGGGACGGGGGGCAATCAGCCCCAGCATTTT
TRBD2	.	TRBV11-2	TRBJ2-1	CASSRTSGSHNEQFF	TGTGCCAGCAGTCGAACGAGCGGGAGTCACAATGAGCAGTTCTTC
.	.	TRBV24-1	TRBJ2-1	CATRQGPDSYNEQFF	TGTGCCACCAGACAGGGACCTGACTCCTACAATGAGCAGTTCTTC
TRBD1	once	TRBV19	TRBJ2-1	CASKGTGGVDEQFF	TGTGCCAGTAAGGGGACAGGGGGCGTCGATGAGCAGTTCTTC
TRBD1	.	TRBV19	TRBJ2-7	CASSLETGAREQYF	TGTGCCAGTAGTTTGGAAACAGGGGCGAGGGAGCAGTACTTC
TRBD1	few	TRBV7-2	TRBJ1-5	CASSAPGGSNQPQHF	TGTGCCAGCAGCGCCCCAGGGGGAAGCAATCAGCCCCAGCATTTT
TRBD1	.	TRBV6-5	TRBJ1-1	CASSTGTGLTEAFF	TGTGCCAGCAGTACGGGGACAGGCCTCACTGAAGCTTTCTTT
.	.	TRBV2	TRBJ1-4	CASSPRQAGKLFF	TGTGCCAGCAGTCCCCGACAGGCGGGAAAACTGTTTTTT
.	once	TRBV7-2	TRBJ1-5	CASSLRLDQPQHF	TGTGCCAGCAGCTTACGCCTCGATCAGCCCCAGCATTTT
.	.	TRBV27	TRBJ2-2	CASSITGELFF	TGTGCCAGCAGTATCACCGGGGAGCTGTTTTTT
TRBD1	.	TRBV2	TRBJ1-6	CASSWDRDHSPLHF	TGTGCCAGCAGTTGGGACAGGGATCATTCACCCCTCCACTTT
.	.	TRBV11-2	TRBJ2-3	CASSLGGTDTQYF	TGTGCCAGCAGCTTAGGGGGTACGGATACGCAGTATTTT
.	.	TRBV12-3/TRBV12-4	TRBJ1-5	CATTSRENQPQHF	TGTGCCACCACTTCCAGAGAAAATCAGCCCCAGCATTTT
TRBD1	.	TRBV6-4	TRBJ2-2	CATSPGQDTGELFF	TGTGCCACTTCTCCGGGACAGGACACCGGGGAGCTGTTTTTT
.	.	TRBV19	TRBJ2-7	CASSIQQSYEQYF	TGTGCCAGTAGTATTCAGCAATCCTACGAGCAGTACTTC
.	.	TRBV6-5	TRBJ2-7	CASIGQAYEQYF	TGTGCCAGCATAGGCCAGGCCTACGAGCAGTACTTC
.	.	TRBV25-1	TRBJ2-5	CASSEYRLEQETQYF	TGTGCCAGCAGTGAATACCGACTAGAGCAAGAGACCCAGTACTTC
.	.	TRBV19	TRBJ1-1	CASSRMSPNTEAFF	TGTGCCAGTAGTAGGATGAGCCCGAACACTGAAGCTTTCTTT
.	.	TRBV13	TRBJ2-7	CASSLGRGTYEQYF	TGTGCCAGCAGCTTAGGCCGCGGGACCTACGAGCAGTACTTC
TRBD1	.	TRBV3-1/TRBV3-2	TRBJ1-2	CASNQQGQGYTF	TGTGCCAGCAACCAACAGGGGCAAGGCTACACCTTC
.	.	TRBV24-1	TRBJ1-5	CATSAAGNGQPQHF	TGTGCCACCAGTGCCGCCGGCAATGGTCAGCCCCAGCATTTT
.	.	TRBV5-1	TRBJ2-5	CASSLSRGFQETQYF	TGCGCCAGCAGCTTGAGCAGGGGATTCCAAGAGACCCAGTACTTC
.	once	TRBV7-3	TRBJ2-1	CASSISSLGDEQFF	TGTGCCAGCAGCATCTCCAGTTTGGGGGATGAGCAGTTCTTC
.	.	TRBV4-1	TRBJ1-2	CASSQDSHRAGYTF	TGCGCCAGCAGCCAGGATTCACACAGGGCTGGCTACACCTTC
TRBD2	once	TRBV5-4	TRBJ2-3	CASSSTSGRATDTQYF	TGTGCCAGCAGCTCAACTAGCGGGAGAGCCACAGATACGCAGTATTTT
TRBD2	.	TRBV7-2	TRBJ2-2	CASSPGLQNTGELFF	TGTGCCAGCAGCCCGGGACTACAGAACACCGGGGAGCTGTTTTTT
.	.	TRBV5-1	TRBJ1-6	CASSLNDNSPLHF	TGCGCCAGCAGCTTGAACGACAATTCACCCCTCCACTTT
.	few	TRBV6-1	TRBJ2-7	CASSEAVGDPRYEQYF	TGTGCCAGCAGTGAAGCGGTAGGGGACCCTCGATACGAGCAGTACTTC
.	.	TRBV3-1/TRBV3-2	TRBJ2-6	CASSVGSGANVLTF	TGTGCCAGCAGCGTAGGTTCTGGGGCCAACGTCCTGACTTTC
TRBD1	.	TRBV3-1/TRBV3-2	TRBJ1-2	CASSQGTGSYGYTF	TGTGCCAGCAGCCAAGGGACAGGGTCCTATGGCTACACCTTC
.	.	TRBV2	TRBJ2-2	CASSVRATTGELFF	TGTGCCAGCTCGGTCCGGGCCACCACCGGGGAGCTGTTTTTT